This section outlines one TCR beta chain sequence together with its context. There is no known antigen for this receptor. Base qualities are not provided; no much larger clone lies one nucleotide away. Each collaborating institution followed its own protocols to collect whole blood in K2EDTA tubes. Collaborator samples were shipped for TCRbeta analysis as frozen whole blood, isolated PBMCs, or DNA extracted from either sample type. This entry is derived from a study of blood T cell repertoires in COVID-19 (dated by TCRdb to 2018 to 2020). Context from the whole study: The collaborator samples originated in the United States, Italy and Spain and spanned the acute and convalescent phases of COVID-19. The material from the prospective study consisted of cDNA or gDNA derived from T cells, B-cell-depleted T cells, or PBMCs. Deeply sampled blood TCRbeta repertoires from subjects exposed to, actively infected with, or recovered from COVID-19 were included in the dataset. A freely available public database, intended as a resource for researchers studying the immune response to SARS-CoV-2, is where the repertoires were released. Samples were obtained from the ongoing ImmuneRACE study (first 160 participants) and from 1,254 subjects provided by 6 global collaborators. Sample metadata almost always included a de-identified subject ID, COVID-19 status, age in years and sex. Where HLA class I and class II types were available, the types were taken from metadata supplied by the sample provider, not from assay-based typing.

The cysteine opens and the phenylalanine closes a CDR3 of 14 amino acids. This entry keeps only the CDR3 DNA: 42 bases, framed from base 1. Study-wide findings and limitations: Clinical and demographic metadata were provided uncurated, with the amount varying by source and participant.

TCRbeta CDR3 regions were amplified from genomic DNA by means of the immunoSEQ Assay, a bias-controlled multiplex PCR. The study's own analysis went as follows. The number of nucleated cells in each sample was estimated by amplification of reference gene primers within the assay. To quantify the absolute abundance of each unique TCRbeta CDR3 rearrangement, sequence reads were collapsed and filtered. For each sample, productive Simpson clonality was calculated as the square root of Simpson's diversity index over productive rearrangements. TCRdb stores this immuneACCESS table with in-frame sequences only. Part of the clones is absent; in the studies checked, under half of the shortfall reflects unresolved V genes, and no reason is known for the rest. That table supplies the V and J calls and clone size; D and trimming were determined from the DNA. The sample data list some 380,000 clones, and 90% of these were observed just once. The ten top clones hold approximately 6.2% of the sample.

This clonotype was sampled from a man aged 18-30 years with active or convalescent COVID-19. Sequencing was done on a sample of peripheral blood. In this chain, TRBV21-1 is recombined with TRBJ1-2; the table's D call of TRBD1 was not tested on the DNA. TRBV21-1 is given as a pseudogene. The CDR3: CASSKFQDYYGYTF. The sequenced DNA: TGTGCCAGCAGCAAATTTCAGGATTACTATGGCTACACCTTC.